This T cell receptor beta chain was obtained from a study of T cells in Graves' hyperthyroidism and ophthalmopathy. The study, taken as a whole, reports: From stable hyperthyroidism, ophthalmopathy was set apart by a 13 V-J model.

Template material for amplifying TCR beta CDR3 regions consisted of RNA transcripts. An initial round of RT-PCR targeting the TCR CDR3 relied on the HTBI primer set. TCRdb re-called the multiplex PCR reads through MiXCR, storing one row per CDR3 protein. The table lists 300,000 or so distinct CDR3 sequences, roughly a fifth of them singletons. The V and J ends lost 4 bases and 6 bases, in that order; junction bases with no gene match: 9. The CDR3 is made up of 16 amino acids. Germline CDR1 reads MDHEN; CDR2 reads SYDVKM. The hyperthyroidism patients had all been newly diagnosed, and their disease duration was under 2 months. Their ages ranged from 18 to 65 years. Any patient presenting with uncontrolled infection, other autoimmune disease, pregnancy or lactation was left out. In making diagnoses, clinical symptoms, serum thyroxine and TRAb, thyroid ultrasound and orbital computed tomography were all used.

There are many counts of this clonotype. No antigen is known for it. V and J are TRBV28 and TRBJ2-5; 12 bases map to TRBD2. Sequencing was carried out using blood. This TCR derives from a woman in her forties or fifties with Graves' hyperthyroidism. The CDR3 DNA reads TGTGCCAGCAGTTCGGGGACTAGCGGGTCATCCCAGACCCAGTACTTC. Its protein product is CASSSGTSGSSQTQYF.